Listed here are 2 T cell receptor beta chains from one sample, sequenced in a study of T cells in Graves' hyperthyroidism and ophthalmopathy. Amplification of TCR beta CDR3 regions was performed using RNA transcripts as template. The HTBI primer set served for first-round RT-PCR of the TCR CDR3. Using its own MiXCR run on the multiplex PCR reads, TCRdb lists one record per CDR3 protein. The sample includes a few hundred thousand distinct CDR3 sequences, roughly 12% of them seen just once. The specimen was blood. Receptors originate from a man aged 25 to 40 with Graves' hyperthyroidism that later progressed to Graves' ophthalmopathy.

There are a few counts of this clonotype. V is TRBV7-2 and J is TRBJ2-5; 9 bases are shared with TRBD1. In germline, CDR1 is SGHTA, CDR2 FQGNSA. The CDR3 is 16 residues long. Trimming took 5 bases from V and 4 from J; bases not matched to a gene: 11. The CDR3 DNA is TGTGCCAGCAGCCAGCCGGCACAGGGGGCGCGAGAGACCCAGTACTTC. Translating gives CASSQPAQGARETQYF. Full variable domain (outside the CDR3, taken from reference TRBV7-2 and TRBJ2-5): GAGVSQSPSNKVTEKGKDVELRCDPISGHTALYWYRQSLGQGLEFLIYFQGNSAPDKSGLPSDRFSAERTGGSVSTLTIQRTQQEDSAVYLCASSQPAQGARETQYFGPGTRLLVL.

This clonotype was seen at least ten times. The V gene is TRBV20-1, the J gene TRBJ2-1, with 7 positions matching TRBD2. Trimming took 3 bases from V and 7 from J; bases not matched to a gene: 9. Germline-derived CDR1 and CDR2 are DFQATT and SNEGSKA (reference sequence). The CDR3 contains 14 residues. The CDR3 nucleotides read TGCAGTGCTAGGAGACTAGGGAGGGAGAATGAGCAGTTCTTC. Its translation is CSARRLGRENEQFF.